This entry lists 15 T cell receptor beta chains sequenced from one sample in a study of early T cells in non-severe SARS-CoV-2 infection. TCRdb processed the 5' RACE reads anew with MiXCR; each CDR3 protein has one entry. The table shows around 20,000 distinct CDR3 sequences, with roughly 4% occurring only once. The sequencing input was whole blood. The origin of the receptors is an adult who was a healthcare worker with PCR-confirmed SARS-CoV-2 infection or an uninfected control (not recorded which).

The chain has TRBV7-3 and TRBJ2-1; D assignment may be TRBD1 or TRBD2 (5 bases each). This CDR3 has 13 residues. Per the germline V gene, CDR1 is SGHTA and CDR2 is FQGTGA. V was shortened by 6 bases and J by 6 bases, with 12 bases between the two germline ends. CDR3 sequence: CASRPGTSNEQFF. The CDR3 coding sequence is TGTGCCAGCAGACCCGGGACGAGCAATGAGCAGTTCTTC.

This clonotype was picked up many times. This chain connects TRBV13 to TRBJ2-7; 7 bases line up with TRBD1. Trimming at V came to 8 bases and at J to 6 bases, leaving 7 bases not matched to a gene. The V gene's germline CDR1 is PRHDT and CDR2 FYEKMQ (reference sequence). This CDR3 region has 12 residues. The chain's CDR3 is CASRQGEAEQYF. The CDR3 DNA follows: TGTGCCAGCCGACAGGGAGAGGCCGAGCAGTACTTC.

In this sample, this clonotype is medium-sized. The chain links TRBV7-8 to TRBJ1-1, with no clear D. V shed 4 bases and J shed 0 bases, with 9 bases lying between them. The CDR3 sequence is 14 residues long. The V gene's germline CDR1 is SGHVS and CDR2 FQNEAQ. The CDR3 region has the DNA TGTGCCAGCAGCTCCTTCACCTTGAACACTGAAGCTTTCTTT. It specifies CASSSFTLNTEAFF.

Ten or more counts support this clonotype. The V and J genes are TRBV4-3 and TRBJ2-3; D remains unclear. CDR3 size: 14 residues. The germline V and J ends were trimmed by 1 base and 5 bases, with 10 bases remaining between them. Germline assignment: CDR1 LGHNA and CDR2 YSLEER. The CDR3 sequence: CASSQGFGRDTQYF. The DNA of the CDR3 is TGCGCCAGCAGCCAAGGGTTCGGGCGAGATACGCAGTATTTT.

The chain links TRBV6-1 to TRBJ2-2; 9 bases are shared with TRBD2. V was clipped by 8 bases and J by 3 bases; unmatched bases: 4. This CDR3 is 14 amino acids long. Per the germline V gene, CDR1 is MNHNS and CDR2 is SASEGT. CDR3 nucleotide sequence: TGTGCCAGCCAAGCGGGGGGCCACACCGGGGAGCTGTTTTTT. Translating gives CASQAGGHTGELFF.

This clonotype appeared many times. The chain combines TRBV6-1 with TRBJ1-2; unclear D gene. V shed 7 bases and J shed 2 bases, with 14 bases lying between them. The CDR3 runs to 14 residues. Germline V gene data show CDR1 as MNHNS and CDR2 as SASEGT. This CDR3 reads CASTPSRPNYGYTF. In DNA form, the CDR3 reads TGTGCCAGCACCCCATCCCGGCCCAACTATGGCTACACCTTC.

Many counts were recorded for this clonotype. The rearrangement joins TRBV5-4 to TRBJ2-7, with D possibly being TRBD1 (6 bases). CDR1 and CDR2 from the germline V gene are SGHNT and YYREEE (reference sequence). This CDR3 has 13 amino acids. V gave up 4 bases and J gave up 4 bases, with 12 bases separating them. DNA of the CDR3: TGTGCCAGCAGCCACAACAGGGAGTACGAGCAGTACTTC. It is translated as CASSHNREYEQYF.

This clonotype has a count of ten or more. The chain employs TRBV5-6 and TRBJ2-3; 10 nucleotides align to TRBD2. CDR1 and CDR2 (germline): SGHDT, YYEEEE. This CDR3 contains 17 residues. Losses at the gene ends were 4 bases for V and 1 base for J; bases not matched to a gene: 9. CDR3 sequence (DNA): TGTGCCAGCAGCGCTTTTGGGCTAGCGGGGGGCACAGATACGCAGTATTTT. Its protein is CASSAFGLAGGTDTQYF.

Ten or more counts support this clonotype. The gene calls are TRBV20-1 and TRBJ2-3; the match to TRBD2 covers 12 bases. Per the germline V gene, CDR1 is DFQATT and CDR2 is SNEGSKA (reference sequence). This CDR3 spans 14 amino acids. J was trimmed by 5 bases and V by 3 bases; bases with no gene match: 3. The CDR3 spells CSARELAGGDTQYF. CDR3 in DNA: TGCAGTGCTAGGGAACTAGCGGGGGGAGATACGCAGTATTTT.

CDR3 region: CASSSRSDSPNEKLFF. In nucleotides, the CDR3 is TGTGCCAGCAGTTCGCGCTCGGACAGCCCTAATGAAAAACTGTTTTTT. The chain is built from TRBV27 and TRBJ1-4; D might be TRBD1 (6 bases). With 4 bases removed from V and 3 bases from J, the gap between germline ends came to 15 bases. The length of the CDR3 is 16 residues. The germline V gene has CDR1 MNHEY and CDR2 SMNVEV (reference sequence).

This clonotype occurred many times. V is TRBV29-1 and J is TRBJ2-7; D call uncertain. V was cut by 4 bases and J by 6 bases, with 7 bases left in between. Germline lookup yields CDR1 SQVTM and CDR2 ANQGSEA. The CDR3 consists of 10 residues. Here the CDR3 DNA reads TGCAGCGTTGTTTTGGGCGAGCAGTACTTC. Encoded protein: CSVVLGEQYF.

The chain has TRBV11-2 and TRBJ1-4; D not resolved. Germline assignment: CDR1 SGHAT and CDR2 FQNNGV. V lost 1 base, J lost 2 bases, and 11 bases lay in between. The CDR3 runs 16 residues. This chain's CDR3 is CASSLAGSATNEKLFF. The DNA for the CDR3 is TGTGCCAGCAGCTTAGCGGGGTCTGCGACTAATGAAAAACTGTTTTTT. The full variable domain, rest sourced from reference TRBV11-2 and TRBJ1-4, is EAGVAQSPRYKIIEKRQSVAFWCNPISGHATLYWYQQILGQGPKLLIQFQNNGVVDDSQLPKDRFSAERLKGVDSTLKIQPAKLEDSAVYLCASSLAGSATNEKLFFGSGTQLSVL.

In its sample, this clonotype was seen many times. The genes are TRBV12-3 or TRBV12-4 and TRBJ2-7; D might be TRBD2 (6 bases). The V and J ends lost 5 bases and 0 bases respectively, with 14 bases between them. The CDR3 covers 15 residues. The CDR3 bases are TGTGCCAGCAGTGATCGTAGGGGAGGCTCCTACGAGCAGTACTTC. As protein: CASSDRRGGSYEQYF.

This clonotype was recorded many times. CDR3 amino acids: CASSADFVPYEQYF. CDR3 DNA sequence: TGTGCCAGCAGCGCAGACTTCGTGCCCTACGAGCAGTACTTC. The chain is built from TRBV6-6 and TRBJ2-7; D is ambiguous. The germline gives CDR1 MNHNY, CDR2 SVGAGI (reference sequence). This CDR3 comprises 14 residues. V dropped 6 bases and J dropped 2 bases, with 14 bases sitting between them.

This clonotype appeared many times. V is TRBV20-1 and J is TRBJ2-3; 14 nucleotides agree with TRBD2. J gave up 1 base and V 7 bases, and 1 base lay outside the gene matches. CDR3 length: 14 amino acids. Germline loops: CDR1 DFQATT, CDR2 SNEGSKA (reference sequence). Here the CDR3 DNA reads TGCAGTGGACTAGCGGGGGGGCGCACAGATACGCAGTATTTT. Translated: CSGLAGGRTDTQYF.